This note documents a single T cell receptor beta chain sequence. The sample is drawn from a study of identical twins. After template switching added a universal primer site, the resulting cDNA carried unique molecular identifiers. Using its own MiXCR run on the 5' RACE reads, TCRdb lists one record per CDR3 protein. The repertoire holds 470,000 or so distinct CDR3 sequences, with roughly 24% as singletons. Per germline, CDR1 SEHNR and CDR2 FQNEAQ (reference sequence). Trimming removed 0 bases at V and 2 bases at J, with 17 bases between. The CDR3 runs 17 residues. These data also formed part of another study, on T cells expressing NK-cell markers. Per that study: Sorted T-cell subsets CD3+CD56+NKG2C+, CD3+CD56+NKG2C- and CD3+CD56-NKG2C+ were TCR beta-sequenced.

The chain is built from TRBV7-9 and TRBJ2-7; D remains unclear. The receptor comes from a woman aged 18 to 35 in good health. Sequencing used CD4+ T cells sorted from blood. CDR3 amino acids: CASSLAYGQLLTYEQYF. Here the CDR3 DNA reads TGTGCCAGCAGCTTAGCTTATGGTCAGTTGTTGACCTACGAGCAGTACTTC.